A selection of T cell receptor beta chains follows, all from one sample in a study of Graves' ophthalmopathy and Graves' hyperthyroidism. TCRdb re-called the multiplex PCR reads with MiXCR, one entry per CDR3 protein. In the table there are some 160,000 distinct CDR3 sequences, around 39% of which are singletons. Sequencing was carried out using peripheral blood. These receptors were taken from a man aged 30 to 39 with Graves' ophthalmopathy. Both conserved end residues are part of each CDR3. Fields, in order: D gene, J gene, V gene, clone size, CDR3 protein, CDR3 DNA. A D gene is named only where the DNA matches it firmly. Where a row states a size, it is once, few, many or the class of an expanded clone; other rows omit it.

>NA|TRBJ2-7|TRBV7-2|many
CASSLPRQAPSYEQYF
TGTGCCAGCAGCTTACCAAGACAGGCCCCATCCTACGAGCAGTACTTC
>TRBD1|TRBJ2-7|TRBV6-2/TRBV6-3|NA
CATEGAGYEQYF
TGTGCCACCGAGGGGGCGGGCTACGAGCAGTACTTC
>NA|TRBJ1-5|TRBV2|NA
CASSEANPNQPQHF
TGTGCCAGCAGTGAGGCCAACCCTAATCAGCCCCAGCATTTT
>NA|TRBJ2-6|TRBV6-4|many
CASGGGQLSSGANVLTF
TGTGCCAGCGGGGGGGGACAGCTAAGCTCTGGGGCCAACGTCCTGACTTTC
>NA|TRBJ2-2|TRBV5-1|many
CASSPWGTGELFF
TGCGCCAGCAGCCCCTGGGGCACCGGGGAGCTGTTTTTT
>NA|TRBJ1-2|TRBV27|NA
CASASTPYRYTF
TGTGCCAGCGCCTCGACCCCATATCGCTACACCTTC
>NA|TRBJ2-7|TRBV7-6|many
CASSLVIGFHEQYF
TGTGCCAGCAGCTTAGTTATTGGATTCCACGAGCAGTACTTC
>NA|TRBJ1-5|TRBV3-1|NA
CASSQGGRKPQHF
TGTGCCAGCAGCCAAGGGGGACGGAAGCCCCAGCATTTT
>NA|TRBJ2-7|TRBV12-3/TRBV12-4|NA
CASQWGPTYEQYF
TGTGCCAGCCAATGGGGGCCAACCTACGAGCAGTACTTC
>NA|TRBJ1-1|TRBV19|once
CASRRQLNTEAFF
TGTGCCAGTAGGCGACAGCTGAACACTGAAGCTTTCTTT
>TRBD2|TRBJ2-5|TRBV7-2|NA
CASSLMGLEYETQYF
TGTGCCAGCAGCTTAATGGGACTAGAGTACGAGACCCAGTACTTC
>NA|TRBJ1-1|TRBV30|many
CAWSGQPHTEAFF
TGTGCCTGGAGCGGACAGCCCCACACTGAAGCTTTCTTT
>NA|TRBJ1-1|TRBV20-1|NA
CSARGGPMNTEAFF
TGCAGTGCTAGAGGTGGGCCCATGAACACTGAAGCTTTCTTT
>TRBD2|TRBJ2-6|TRBV11-1|many
CASSPAAGGPPGANVLTF
TGTGCCAGCAGCCCGGCTGCGGGGGGTCCACCTGGGGCCAACGTCCTGACTTTC
>NA|TRBJ2-7|TRBV7-2|NA
CASSLWTEQYF
TGTGCCAGCAGCTTATGGACAGAACAGTACTTC